The source of this T cell receptor (beta chain) is a study of T cell repertoires in cytomegalovirus infection. As for the study in general: Recently described HLA-C-restricted plus well-studied HLA-B-restricted CMV epitopes were used. Indicated by public TCR beta signatures were CMV infection and matching HLA type.

One entry per CDR3 protein, called by TCRdb with MiXCR from the reads. The repertoire holds 340,000 or so distinct CDR3 sequences, with 20% to 25% as singletons. Germline V CDR1 and CDR2: SGHTA, FQGNSA. This CDR3 spans 17 amino acids. Trimming pared 5 bases from V and 0 bases from J, leaving 17 bases between. In its sample, this clonotype was seen many times. Its cognate antigen is unknown. Whole-study findings and limits: In two of eight donors, the top clonotype was HLA-C-restricted CMV-specific. Cumulative public TCR beta family frequency identified CMV carriers with the relevant HLA.

The specimen comprised cultured PBMCs, sampled from culture after CMV antigen stimulation. The V gene is TRBV7-2, the J gene TRBJ2-1; D is unresolved. This sequence was found in a human donor in good health (CMV status not recorded). Some clones in this sample may be carry-over from other donors' samples. CDR3 residues: CASSLRGRPNSYNEQFF. Written as DNA, the CDR3 is TGTGCCAGCAGCCTAAGAGGCAGGCCTAACTCCTACAATGAGCAGTTCTTC.